This T cell receptor (beta chain) was profiled in a study of blood T cells in healthy people across ages. Study observations and caveats: For the donors, CMV status was unknown and possibly confounded expanded clonotype changes.

The germline V gene encodes CDR1 LGHNA and CDR2 YSLEER. V was clipped by 0 bases and J by 0 bases, with 14 bases between them. This CDR3 has 18 residues. The use of a sample-barcoded 5' primer and a J-beta primer mix characterized a second PCR of roughly 6 to 11 cycles. TCRdb re-analysed the 5' RACE reads in MiXCR, keeping a single row per CDR3 protein. The sample shows 600,000 to 850,000 distinct CDR3 sequences, 20% to 25% of them seen only once. This clonotype was observed a handful of times. What it recognizes is unknown. Separately, the same data were catalogued under a study of T cells of mothers and their children. As that study records: Per child, some 3 million TCR beta CDR3 reads were obtained, against over 10 million per mother.

This chain links TRBV4-3 with TRBJ2-2; D possibly corresponds to TRBD1 (5 bases). The receptor comes from a boy aged 5-17 years in good health. Sequencing was done on a sample of blood. CDR3 loop: CASSQDRLGRANTGELFF. CDR3 coding DNA: TGCGCCAGCAGCCAAGATAGATTGGGCAGGGCGAACACCGGGGAGCTGTTTTTT.